Listed below are T cell receptor beta chains from one sample, sequenced in a study of cytotoxic CD8 clonotypes in ibrutinib-treated CLL. The repertoire was sequenced with immunoSEQ multiplex PCR; TCRdb's copy has only in-frame clones and lacks some. The sample lists 200,000 to 250,000 clones, just over 70% occurring once. Here the sequenced sample was PBMCs, taken after 12 months of ibrutinib treatment. The source of these receptors is a human donor with chronic lymphocytic leukemia. CDR3s leave out the opening cysteine and the closing phenylalanine or tryptophan.

v_call: TRBV4-3
j_call: TRBJ1-1
cdr3_aa: ASSQDVRGGTEAF

v_call: TRBV5-6
j_call: TRBJ1-1
cdr3_aa: ASILQGVNTEAF

v_call: TRBV30
j_call: TRBJ1-5
cdr3_aa: AWSVRDRVQH

v_call: TRBV2
j_call: TRBJ1-5
cdr3_aa: ASTEDRLSNQPQH

v_call: TRBV5-1
j_call: TRBJ2-7
cdr3_aa: ASSFGTGNYEQY

v_call: TRBV28
j_call: TRBJ2-5
cdr3_aa: ASSSPWQGAKTQY

v_call: TRBV18
j_call: TRBJ2-7
cdr3_aa: ASSPGQGASYEQY

v_call: TRBV30
j_call: TRBJ2-2
cdr3_aa: AWRLAGVGELF

v_call: TRBV5-1
j_call: TRBJ1-1
cdr3_aa: ASSLGLGDTEAF

v_call: TRBV9
j_call: TRBJ2-1
cdr3_aa: ASSPPLLGVHSEQF

v_call: TRBV18
j_call: TRBJ2-7
cdr3_aa: ASSPGIDEQY

v_call: TRBV6-6
j_call: TRBJ2-1
cdr3_aa: ASSYRAGEYNEQF

v_call: TRBV14
j_call: TRBJ1-1
cdr3_aa: ASSPLGRNTEAF

v_call: TRBV7-2
j_call: TRBJ2-7
cdr3_aa: ASSLGGGSEQY

v_call: TRBV2
j_call: TRBJ1-1
cdr3_aa: ASSEEWSNLEAF

v_call: TRBV6-1
j_call: TRBJ2-7
cdr3_aa: ASTEDGTSYEQY

v_call: TRBV6-5
j_call: TRBJ2-3
cdr3_aa: ASSRLAGGRDTQY

v_call: TRBV18
j_call: TRBJ2-4
cdr3_aa: ASSPLQGLAKNIQY

v_call: TRBV9
j_call: TRBJ2-3
cdr3_aa: ASSVATAGGLDTQY

v_call: TRBV7-2
j_call: TRBJ2-3
cdr3_aa: ASSLDSTDTQY

v_call: TRBV5-6
j_call: TRBJ1-6
cdr3_aa: ASRLAQGGSPLH

v_call: TRBV5-1
j_call: TRBJ2-7
cdr3_aa: ASSYASGTVTYEQY

v_call: TRBV6-6
j_call: TRBJ1-2
cdr3_aa: ASSDTGGYT

v_call: TRBV6-5
j_call: TRBJ1-1
cdr3_aa: ASSYGTEAF

v_call: TRBV19
j_call: TRBJ1-2
cdr3_aa: ARGDGYT

v_call: TRBV2
j_call: TRBJ1-2
cdr3_aa: ASSTFSGPGDGYT

v_call: TRBV4-1
j_call: TRBJ2-7
cdr3_aa: ASSQQEAGTVEQY

v_call: TRBV29-1
j_call: TRBJ2-7
cdr3_aa: SVPGTPQQY

v_call: TRBV6-1
j_call: TRBJ2-5
cdr3_aa: ATQPGAETQY

v_call: TRBV19
j_call: TRBJ1-5
cdr3_aa: ASSMSQTQH

v_call: TRBV9
j_call: TRBJ2-2
cdr3_aa: ASSPDGRLEVAGELF

v_call: TRBV10-3
j_call: TRBJ1-2
cdr3_aa: AIGTVRGYT

v_call: TRBV5-1
j_call: TRBJ2-7
cdr3_aa: ASRGANSYEQY

v_call: TRBV2
j_call: TRBJ2-7
cdr3_aa: ASSASGGQLPHEQY

v_call: TRBV6-5
j_call: TRBJ1-6
cdr3_aa: ASRGPNVYNSPLH

v_call: TRBV7-9
j_call: TRBJ1-2
cdr3_aa: ASSLEVSGYT

v_call: TRBV29-1
j_call: TRBJ2-3
cdr3_aa: SVGREGDTQY

v_call: TRBV29-1
j_call: TRBJ1-1
cdr3_aa: SVARVNTEAF

v_call: TRBV29-1
j_call: TRBJ1-4
cdr3_aa: SVTGQGVEKLF

v_call: TRBV5-6
j_call: TRBJ1-6
cdr3_aa: ASSLAGAHSPLH

v_call: TRBV7-2
j_call: TRBJ1-2
cdr3_aa: ASSLRPGQGYGYT

v_call: TRBV18
j_call: TRBJ1-2
cdr3_aa: ASSPLRQGDYGYT

v_call: TRBV7-7
j_call: TRBJ2-5
cdr3_aa: ASSSGGVLYGTQY

v_call: TRBV7-8
j_call: TRBJ2-7
cdr3_aa: ASSSGGRKMREQY

v_call: TRBV9
j_call: TRBJ1-5
cdr3_aa: ASSEDRMNQPQH

v_call: TRBV9
j_call: TRBJ1-1
cdr3_aa: ASSVVREAF

v_call: TRBV6-5
j_call: TRBJ1-5
cdr3_aa: ASSYDVGQPQH

v_call: TRBV7-2
j_call: TRBJ2-7
cdr3_aa: ASSRLAGIYEQY

v_call: TRBV18
j_call: TRBJ2-2
cdr3_aa: ASSPGLANGELF

v_call: TRBV19
j_call: TRBJ1-2
cdr3_aa: ASSIDLGRNYGYT

v_call: TRBV7-3
j_call: TRBJ1-3
cdr3_aa: ASSYNPGSRSGNTIY

v_call: TRBV5-6
j_call: TRBJ1-2
cdr3_aa: ASSLLGGGYT

v_call: TRBV6-5
j_call: TRBJ1-2
cdr3_aa: ASSSFGLQGGGYT

v_call: TRBV29-1
j_call: TRBJ1-2
cdr3_aa: SVVGQGAYGYT

v_call: TRBV7-6
j_call: TRBJ1-4
cdr3_aa: ASSLSPTLAEKLF

v_call: TRBV5-4
j_call: TRBJ2-7
cdr3_aa: ASRTGGGPREQY

v_call: TRBV2
j_call: TRBJ2-5
cdr3_aa: ASLAGVTQY

v_call: TRBV7-9
j_call: TRBJ2-7
cdr3_aa: ASSLTSGIGEQY

v_call: TRBV2
j_call: TRBJ2-3
cdr3_aa: ASSEASSGGNTQY

v_call: TRBV19
j_call: TRBJ1-1
cdr3_aa: ASSTDRGNTEAF